These 21 T cell receptor beta chains were all obtained from the same sample, sequenced in a study of shared clonotypes between healthy human individuals. Data came from immunoSEQ multiplex PCR; TCRdb stores just in-frame clones and leaves some out. The data show around 700,000 clones, 55% to 75% seen once. Source material: memory CD4+ T cells sorted from blood. Subset of the sample: CD45RA-negative fraction. All receptors come from a woman younger than 45 in good health.

This sequence joins TRBV4-2 and TRBJ2-1; 11 bases are shared with TRBD2. The CDR3 spans 16 residues. Germline V gene lookup returns CDR1 LGHNA and CDR2 YNFKEQ. Unmatched junction bases numbered 4, after V lost 2 bases and J lost 4 bases. CDR3 DNA sequence: TGTGCCAGCAGCCAACCCGGGACTAGCGGTTACAATGAGCAGTTCTTC. Residues: CASSQPGTSGYNEQFF.

This clone has more than one count but fewer than ten. The chain carries TRBV29-1 and TRBJ1-2; no clear D. The CDR3 extends over 11 amino acids. The germline CDR1 and CDR2 sequences are SQVTM and ANQGSEA. CDR3 protein: CTGSHPYGYTF. CDR3 in DNA: TGCACCGGGTCCCACCCCTATGGCTACACCTTC.

The chain uses TRBV10-3 and TRBJ2-2, with 14 bases identical to TRBD2. The V segment lost 3 bases and the J segment 10 bases; nucleotides outside the gene matches: 4. The V gene's germline CDR1 is ENHRY and CDR2 SYGVKD. CDR3 length: 15 residues. The CDR3 sequence is CAISDRLAGGLELFF. The CDR3 DNA is TGTGCCATCAGTGATCGACTAGCGGGAGGGTTGGAGCTGTTTTTT.

This clone showed up just once. The chain links TRBV21-1 to TRBJ2-2; the DNA was not compared with TRBD2, the D call given in the table. TRBV21-1 is termed a pseudogene. CDR3 length: 16 amino acids. The chain's CDR3 is CASSKGASRNTGELFF. DNA for the CDR3: TGTGCCAGCAGCAAAGGGGCTAGCCGCAACACCGGGGAGCTGTTTTTT.

The V gene is TRBV15, the J gene TRBJ2-7; 10 bases fit TRBD2. The CDR3 contains 15 residues. J was trimmed by 8 bases and V by 0 bases; bases with no gene match: 7. The germline V gene encodes CDR1 LNHNV and CDR2 YYDKDF (reference sequence). DNA of the CDR3: TGTGCCACCAGCAGAGATACTAGCGGGGCGTTACAGCAGTACTTC. Translated, it gives CATSRDTSGALQQYF.

V usage is TRBV14 and J usage is TRBJ2-3, with 8 bases fitting TRBD2. The CDR3 extends over 19 amino acids. The V segment lost 3 bases and the J segment 2 bases; nucleotides outside the gene matches: 16. CDR1 is SGHDN, CDR2 FVKESK, per germline. CDR3 protein: CASSHSAFWSSGYTDTQYF. The CDR3 DNA reads as TGTGCCAGCAGCCATTCCGCCTTTTGGTCTAGCGGGTACACAGATACGCAGTATTTT. Full variable domain (remainder filled in from reference TRBV14 and TRBJ2-3): EAGVTQFPSHSVIEKGQTVTLRCDPISGHDNLYWYRRVMGKEIKFLLHFVKESKQDESGMPNNRFLAERTGGTYSTLKVQPAELEDSGVYFCASSHSAFWSSGYTDTQYFGPGTRLTVL.

The chain is built from TRBV27 and TRBJ1-5; TRBD1 aligns across 7 bases. CDR1 and CDR2 (germline): MNHEY, SMNVEV (reference sequence). After removal of 5 bases from V and 5 bases from J, the junction contained 12 bases not matched to a gene. The CDR3 sequence is 16 residues long. The CDR3 sequence: CASSPGRQGGHQPQHF. DNA for the CDR3: TGTGCCAGCAGTCCCGGCCGCCAGGGGGGGCATCAGCCCCAGCATTTT.

The chain uses TRBV30 and TRBJ1-5; D possibly corresponds to TRBD1 (5 bases). Germline values: CDR1 GTSNPN, CDR2 SVGIG (reference sequence). Trimming removed 4 bases at V and 3 bases at J, with 13 bases between. CDR3 length equals 14 residues. CDR3 amino acids: CAWTAGNNNQPQHF. CDR3 nucleotide sequence: TGTGCCTGGACGGCAGGGAATAACAATCAGCCCCAGCATTTT. The complete variable domain, with remaining parts taken from reference TRBV30 and TRBJ1-5, reads SQTIHQWPATLVQPVGSPLSLECTVEGTSNPNLYWYRQAAGRGLQLLFYSVGIGQISSEVPQNLSASRPQDRQFILSSKKLLLSDSGFYLCAWTAGNNNQPQHFGDGTRLSIL.

The rearrangement uses TRBV5-4 and TRBJ1-5; 8 nucleotides match TRBD1. The J segment lost 5 bases and the V segment lost 3 bases, leaving 4 bases of the junction unmatched. From germline, CDR1 is SGHNT and CDR2 YYREEE (reference sequence). CDR3 length: 14 amino acids. The chain's CDR3 is CASSSSGGYQPQHF. CDR3 DNA: TGTGCCAGCAGCTCCTCAGGGGGCTATCAGCCCCAGCATTTT. Looking up the rest from reference TRBV5-4 and TRBJ1-5 gives the full variable domain: ETGVTQSPTHLIKTRGQQVTLRCSSQSGHNTVSWYQQALGQGPQFIFQYYREEENGRGNFPPRFSGLQFPNYSSELNVNALELDDSALYLCASSSSGGYQPQHFGDGTRLSIL.

About this clone itself: Distinct nucleotide sequences in the sample also encode this CDR3. The chain has TRBV28 and TRBJ1-5, with 9 bases lining up with TRBD1. V dropped 5 bases and J dropped 5; count of bases not matched to a gene: 4. Germline loops: CDR1 MDHEN, CDR2 SYDVKM. This CDR3 is built from 14 residues. The CDR3 nucleotides read TGTGCCAGCAGTCTTGGGACAGGGTATCAGCCCCAGCATTTT. Amino acids: CASSLGTGYQPQHF.

The table lists this clone with a count of one. The chain employs TRBV6-6 and TRBJ1-2; TRBD1 matches 7 bases. V gave up 7 bases and J gave up 0 bases; unmatched junction bases: 8. This CDR3 has 15 residues. Germline V lookup: CDR1 MNHNY, CDR2 SVGAGI (reference sequence). DNA for the CDR3: TGTGCCAGCACTTATTCGACAGGGACTAACTATGGCTACACCTTC. Translating it yields CASTYSTGTNYGYTF.

The rearrangement links TRBV19 to TRBJ2-2, with D possibly called TRBD1 or TRBD2 (5 bases each). The CDR3 loop spans 16 amino acids. The V end lost 9 bases, the J end lost 3 bases, and 20 bases lay between the germline ends. In germline, CDR1 is LNHDA, CDR2 SQIVND (reference sequence). The CDR3 nucleotides read TGTGCCAGCAGGGCCCCCGGGACGGGATACACCGGGGAGCTGTTTTTT. Protein product: CASRAPGTGYTGELFF.

This clone was seen a single time. The chain combines TRBV4-2 with TRBJ1-1; D possibly corresponds to TRBD1 (6 bases). CDR1 and CDR2 from the germline V gene are LGHNA and YNFKEQ. This CDR3 comprises 16 residues. Deletions cut 0 bases from V and 2 bases from J, with 13 bases between. CDR3 region: CASSQDGTGYNTEAFF. DNA for the CDR3: TGTGCCAGCAGCCAAGATGGAACAGGGTATAACACTGAAGCTTTCTTT.

V gene TRBV27 combines with J gene TRBJ1-5; D uncertain. The CDR3 totals 15 residues. Germline lookup yields CDR1 MNHEY and CDR2 SMNVEV (reference sequence). The ends were cut back, 3 bases at V and 4 bases at J, with 13 bases in the middle. The CDR3 spells CASSFLTPPNQPQHF. As DNA, the CDR3 is TGTGCCAGCAGTTTCTTGACACCTCCTAATCAGCCCCAGCATTTT.

This clone showed up just once. The chain combines TRBV28 with TRBJ1-5, with a tentative D call TRBD1 (6 bases). This CDR3 contains 16 residues. V shed 7 bases and J shed 6 bases, with 22 bases lying between them. CDR1 is MDHEN, CDR2 SYDVKM, per germline. CDR3 in amino acids: CASITSGGGLSQPQHF. In DNA form, the CDR3 reads TGTGCCAGCATTACTAGCGGGGGCGGCTTGAGTCAGCCCCAGCATTTT.

This clone has more than one count but fewer than ten. V usage is TRBV19 and J usage is TRBJ2-1; 8 nucleotides match TRBD1. V gave up 6 bases and J gave up 7 bases; unmatched junction bases: 5. The CDR3 spans 13 residues. Per the germline V gene, CDR1 is LNHDA and CDR2 is SQIVND (reference sequence). The CDR3 DNA reads as TGTGCCAGTAGGAGACAGGGGCGAAATGAGCAGTTCTTC. As protein: CASRRQGRNEQFF.

The chain is built from TRBV10-1 and TRBJ2-2, with TRBD1 matching over 7 bases. The junction had 9 bases not matched to a gene; V was cut back by 4 bases and J by 4 bases. CDR3 length: 16 amino acids. CDR1 WNHNN and CDR2 SYGVQD come from the germline V gene (reference sequence). The CDR3 region has the DNA TGCGCCAGCAGTGCCTTCGGAGCAGGGGGCACCGGGGAGCTGTTTTTT. Translated, it gives CASSAFGAGGTGELFF.

The CDR3 reads CASSITGTSGPLYPQYF. The CDR3 coding sequence is TGTGCCAGCAGCATAACCGGGACTAGCGGGCCTTTGTACCCCCAGTACTTC. The rearrangement uses TRBV7-2 and TRBJ2-5; 12 nucleotides agree with TRBD2. Losses at the gene ends were 5 bases for V and 9 bases for J; bases not matched to a gene: 16. Germline loops: CDR1 SGHTA, CDR2 FQGNSA. This CDR3 is built from 17 residues.

The chain links TRBV15 to TRBJ1-1; D unclear. The CDR3 loop spans 13 amino acids. Trimming left V 3 bases short and J 3 bases short, with 8 bases between. Germline lookup yields CDR1 LNHNV and CDR2 YYDKDF (reference sequence). The DNA of the CDR3 is TGTGCCACCAGCAGTGATTCCTACACTGAAGCTTTCTTT. It is translated as CATSSDSYTEAFF.

The rearrangement uses TRBV5-1 and TRBJ2-5; D possibly corresponds to TRBD1 (5 bases). The V and J ends lost 0 bases and 5 bases respectively, with 14 bases between them. Germline CDR1 is SGHRS and CDR2 is YFSETQ. This CDR3 is 15 amino acids long. CDR3 protein: CASSLVQGLIETQYF. DNA of the CDR3: TGCGCCAGCAGCTTGGTGCAGGGATTGATCGAGACCCAGTACTTC.

V usage is TRBV7-6 and J usage is TRBJ2-7, with TRBD1 matching over 8 bases. Trimming removed 5 bases from V and 8 bases from J; junction bases left unmatched: 17. This CDR3 has 16 residues. Looked up from germline, CDR1 is SGHVS and CDR2 is FNYEAQ. For the CDR3, the DNA is TGTGCCAGCAGCCCGGTCCAGGACAGGGCATTCGGGAAGCAGTACTTC. Translated: CASSPVQDRAFGKQYF. Supplemented by reference TRBV7-6 and TRBJ2-7, the full variable domain reads GAGVSQSPRYKVTKRGQDVALRCDPISGHVSLYWYRQALGQGPEFLTYFNYEAQQDKSGLPNDRFSAERPEGSISTLTIQRTEQRDSAMYRCASSPVQDRAFGKQYFGPGTRLTVT.